These T cell receptor beta chains were read from a single sample in a study of CD8 T cells in Susac syndrome. A single record per CDR3 protein comes from TCRdb applying MiXCR to the immunoSEQ multiplex PCR reads. The data contain 180,000 or so distinct CDR3 sequences, approximately 94% of them singletons. The source material was CD4+ T cells from PBMCs. The receptors were gathered from a human donor in good health. CDR3s include the opening cysteine and the closing phenylalanine or tryptophan. D genes are given only for firm matches. Not all rows give a size; the values are once, few, many and, for expanded clones, a class.

>TRBV19|TRBJ2-1|.|.
TGTGCCAGTACCCTGTCAGGGCAGGGGGAGCAGTTCTTC
CASTLSGQGEQFF
>TRBV29-1|TRBJ1-2|.|.
TGCAGCGTCGAACTGGGGAATGGCTACACCTTC
CSVELGNGYTF
>TRBV6-2/TRBV6-3|TRBJ2-7|TRBD2|once
TGTGCCAGCACTACAAGCGGGAGGTTCTACGAGCAGTACTTC
CASTTSGRFYEQYF
>TRBV5-6|TRBJ2-1|TRBD2|.
TGTGCCAGCAGCCGAGCGGGAATCTCCTACAATGAGCAGTTCTTC
CASSRAGISYNEQFF
>TRBV3-1|TRBJ2-7|.|.
TGTGCCAGCAGCCAAGGCCGGTCGCCGACCTACGAGCAGTACTTC
CASSQGRSPTYEQYF
>TRBV20-1|TRBJ2-5|TRBD2|.
TGCAGTGCTAGAAAGCCGGGAGGACGAGAGACCCAGTACTTC
CSARKPGGRETQYF
>TRBV6-1|TRBJ2-1|TRBD1|once
TGTGCCAGCAGTGTGGGACAGAACAATGAGCAGTTCTTC
CASSVGQNNEQFF
>TRBV7-9|TRBJ2-3|TRBD2|once
TGTGCCAGCAGTCCTAGCGGGAGCACAGATACGCAGTATTTT
CASSPSGSTDTQYF
>TRBV6-5|TRBJ2-1|.|.
TGTGCCAGCAGTTACGGGCCCGACTCCGATGAGCAGTTCTTC
CASSYGPDSDEQFF
>TRBV9|TRBJ2-1|.|.
TGTGCCAGCAGCGTAGCCAGCAGGGAAGGTGAGCAGTTCTTC
CASSVASREGEQFF
>TRBV30|TRBJ1-2|.|.
TGTGCCTGGAGTGTATGGGGGGAGGACTATGGCTACACCTTC
CAWSVWGEDYGYTF
>TRBV29-1|TRBJ1-1|.|.
TGCAGCGCCCGCCGGCCGGCCAAGAACACTGAAGCTTTCTTT
CSARRPAKNTEAFF
>TRBV7-2|TRBJ2-6|.|.
TGTGCCAGCAGCTTGGCCCTCTCTGGGGCCAACGTCCTGACTTTC
CASSLALSGANVLTF
>TRBV29-1|TRBJ2-1|TRBD2|.
TGCAGCGTTCGGACTAGCGGGATGGTCAGCAATGAGCAGTTCTTC
CSVRTSGMVSNEQFF
>TRBV7-3|TRBJ2-7|.|once
TGTGCCAGCAGCTTAACCGTGCCGGGGAGCTCCTACGAGCAGTACTTC
CASSLTVPGSSYEQYF
>TRBV29-1|TRBJ2-4|TRBD1|.
TGCAGCGTTGCCGGGACAGGGAGTTTGGAAAACATTCAGTACTTC
CSVAGTGSLENIQYF
>TRBV20-1|TRBJ2-1|TRBD2|.
TGCAGTGCGCTAACTAGCGGGGGTGCCCTTGAGCAGTTCTTC
CSALTSGGALEQFF
>TRBV3-1|TRBJ2-3|.|.
TGTGCCAGCAGCCAAGTCATTCGCGGGACGGCAAAAGATACGCAGTATTTT
CASSQVIRGTAKDTQYF
>TRBV9|TRBJ2-7|.|.
TGTGCCAGCAGCGTAGACCCTGATAGATACTACGAGCAGTACTTC
CASSVDPDRYYEQYF
>TRBV29-1|TRBJ2-3|TRBD2|.
TGCAGCGTTGAATCACTAGCGGAAACAGATACGCAGTATTTT
CSVESLAETDTQYF
>TRBV20-1|TRBJ2-3|.|.
TGCAGTGCTAGAGTAACAGATACGCAGTATTTT
CSARVTDTQYF
>TRBV7-3|TRBJ2-1|.|once
TGTGCCAGCAGCATGCGGGCTAGCGTTAATGAGCAGTTCTTC
CASSMRASVNEQFF
>TRBV30|TRBJ1-2|.|.
TGTGCCTGGAGTGTAGGCAGGGCATTACGTGGCTACACCTTC
CAWSVGRALRGYTF
>TRBV30|TRBJ1-4|.|.
TGTGCCTGGTCGGTCCTGAATGAAAAACTGTTTTTT
CAWSVLNEKLFF
>TRBV18|TRBJ2-3|.|.
TGTGCCAGCTCACCCAGTATCGATACGCAGTATTTT
CASSPSIDTQYF
>TRBV27|TRBJ2-7|.|.
TGTGCCAGCAGTGGGAACAGAATCCGTACCTACGAGCAGTACTTC
CASSGNRIRTYEQYF
>TRBV30|TRBJ2-3|TRBD2|.
TGTGCCTGGAGTCAGACTAGCGGGAGGGCCCGGGATACGCAGTATTTT
CAWSQTSGRARDTQYF
>TRBV20-1|TRBJ2-7|TRBD2|.
TGCAGTGCCCGGTTAGCGGGTCGCCTAGTCTACGAGCAGTACTTC
CSARLAGRLVYEQYF
>TRBV6-1|TRBJ2-3|TRBD2|.
TGTGCCAGCACTCTAGCGGGACGTGGCACAGATACGCAGTATTTT
CASTLAGRGTDTQYF
>TRBV28|TRBJ2-1|.|.
TGTGCCAGCCCCTCAACTAGAGGGTACAATGAGCAGTTCTTC
CASPSTRGYNEQFF
>TRBV3-1|TRBJ2-7|.|.
TGTGCCAGCAGCCAAGAAGGCCGTGAGCAGTACTTC
CASSQEGREQYF
>TRBV5-1|TRBJ2-3|.|.
TGCGCCAGCGGGACCAGCGGCACAGATACGCAGTATTTT
CASGTSGTDTQYF
>TRBV20-1|TRBJ2-7|.|.
TGCAGTGCTAGACCCCTAGGGTACGAGCAGTACTTC
CSARPLGYEQYF
>TRBV20-1|TRBJ1-5|.|.
TGCAGTGCTGGGGGAAAGGAAAATCAGCCCCAGCATTTT
CSAGGKENQPQHF
>TRBV16|TRBJ2-1|TRBD2|.
TGTGCCAGCAGCCAACTAGCGGGAGGGCTGGGTGAGCAGTTCTTC
CASSQLAGGLGEQFF
>TRBV28|TRBJ2-5|TRBD1|.
TGTGCCAGCAGTAAACGAACAGGGGGCGAAGAGACCCAGTACTTC
CASSKRTGGEETQYF
>TRBV5-1|TRBJ2-1|.|.
TGCGCCAGCAGCTCCCTAGGTGGGGCGGATATTGAGCAGTTCTTC
CASSSLGGADIEQFF
>TRBV14|TRBJ2-1|.|.
TGTGCCAGCAGCCAAGAGCAGCGCTACAATGAGCAGTTCTTC
CASSQEQRYNEQFF
>TRBV28|TRBJ2-1|TRBD1|.
TGTGCCAGCAGTTTCCAGGGGGTAGGATTCTTC
CASSFQGVGFF
>TRBV29-1|TRBJ2-5|.|.
TGCAGCGTTGCAGACGGTAGAGAGACCCAGTACTTC
CSVADGRETQYF
>TRBV3-1|TRBJ1-1|.|.
TGTGCCAGCAGGTCTACTGCGAACACTGAAGCTTTCTTT
CASRSTANTEAFF
>TRBV30|TRBJ2-1|.|.
TGTGCCTGGAGCCAAACGGGTCACTTGCACAATGAGCAGTTCTTC
CAWSQTGHLHNEQFF
>TRBV2|TRBJ2-4|.|.
TGTGCCAGCAGTGAATTGTCAGTCGGCAAAAACATTCAGTACTTC
CASSELSVGKNIQYF
>TRBV20-1|TRBJ2-7|TRBD2|.
TGCAGTGCTAGGGGGACTAAGTCCGAGCAGTACTTC
CSARGTKSEQYF
>TRBV7-6|TRBJ2-3|TRBD2|.
TGTGCCAGCAGTCCACCGGGACTAGCGGGACGCACAGATACGCAGTATTTT
CASSPPGLAGRTDTQYF
>TRBV28|TRBJ2-4|.|.
TGTGCCAGCAGTTCCAGAACCGCAGGGGCTAGGTACTTC
CASSSRTAGARYF
>TRBV29-1|TRBJ1-1|.|.
TGCAGCGTTGGTCTGCTGGGGAACACTGAAGCTTTCTTT
CSVGLLGNTEAFF
>TRBV29-1|TRBJ2-7|TRBD2|.
TGCAGCGTTGAAGTGGGACTAGCGGGATTCGGTCAGTACTTC
CSVEVGLAGFGQYF
>TRBV19|TRBJ1-1|.|.
TGTGCCAGTAGTACGACAGCGAACACTGAAGCTTTCTTT
CASSTTANTEAFF
>TRBV6-6|TRBJ1-2|TRBD1|.
TGTGCCAGCAGTTACTCAGGGGGCGGCTACTATGGCTACACCTTC
CASSYSGGGYYGYTF
>TRBV2|TRBJ2-5|TRBD2|.
TGTGCCAGCAGACGGAGGACTAGCGGACAAGAGACCCAGTACTTC
CASRRRTSGQETQYF
>TRBV7-8|TRBJ2-1|TRBD2|.
TGTGCCAGCAGCTCCCCTAGCGGGAGTTTGGGTGAGCAGTTCTTC
CASSSPSGSLGEQFF
>TRBV9|TRBJ1-3|.|.
TGTGCCAGCAGCCCCAGACTGGGCTCTGGAAACACCATATATTTT
CASSPRLGSGNTIYF
>TRBV29-1|TRBJ2-7|.|.
TGCAGCGTTTTAGCGAAGGTGTCCTACGAGCAGTACTTC
CSVLAKVSYEQYF
>TRBV28|TRBJ2-7|.|.
TGTGCCAGCAGTTTATTAGGGGCCCGATACGAGCAGTACTTC
CASSLLGARYEQYF
>TRBV20-1|TRBJ2-1|TRBD2|.
TGCAGTGCTGATCTAGCGGGCGGCCCACTCTCCTACAATGAGCAGTTCTTC
CSADLAGGPLSYNEQFF
>TRBV20-1|TRBJ2-2|.|.
TGCAGTGCTAGAGGAGAGAACAGGATCACCGGGGAGCTGTTTTTT
CSARGENRITGELFF
>TRBV29-1|TRBJ1-1|TRBD1|.
TGCAGCGTGCGAGCGGGACAGGCCAGGACTGAAGCTTTCTTT
CSVRAGQARTEAFF
>TRBV20-1|TRBJ1-1|TRBD1|once
TGCAGTGCTAGAGTAGGGGGCCCTTCGGGCACTGAAGCTTTCTTT
CSARVGGPSGTEAFF
>TRBV29-1|TRBJ2-7|.|.
TGCAGCGCAGACAGTTACGAGCAGTACTTC
CSADSYEQYF